These 29 T cell receptor beta chains were all obtained from the same sample, sequenced in a study of cytomegalovirus exposure and HLA in healthy donors. The PCR had 60 Vbeta and 13 Jbeta primers. Clones were sequenced by immunoSEQ multiplex PCR, and TCRdb holds only the in-frame ones, with some missing. In the table there are around 170,000 clones, 77% of which are singletons. Sequencing was carried out using PBMCs. The receptors were gathered from a young man in good health and CMV-seronegative.

The chain uses TRBV6-6 and TRBJ2-1; 8 positions match TRBD2. Germline assignment: CDR1 MNHNY and CDR2 SVGAGI (reference sequence). V gave up 8 bases and J gave up 6 bases; unmatched junction bases: 15. The CDR3 has 16 amino acids. CDR3 amino acids: CASAHSGGGPGNEQFF. The CDR3 DNA sequence: TGTGCCAGCGCACACTCCGGGGGGGGGCCGGGCAATGAGCAGTTCTTC.

This rearrangement joins TRBV6-1 to TRBJ2-5, with 13 bases lining up with TRBD2. Trimming took 6 bases from V and 5 from J; bases not matched to a gene: 6. Germline V gene lookup returns CDR1 MNHNS and CDR2 SASEGT. The CDR3 loop spans 15 amino acids. CDR3 DNA: TGTGCCAGCAGGACTAGCGGGGGGCGGGGGGAGACCCAGTACTTC. Translation gives CASRTSGGRGETQYF.

The chain combines TRBV7-3 with TRBJ2-7, with 14 bases matching TRBD2. Germline V gives CDR1 SGHTA, CDR2 FQGTGA. V was clipped by 1 base and J by 7 bases; unmatched bases: 9. The CDR3 contains 17 residues. This chain's CDR3 is CASSLIGGTSGSVEQYF. The DNA for the CDR3 is TGTGCCAGCAGCTTAATCGGGGGGACTAGCGGGAGTGTTGAGCAGTACTTC.

The chain is built from TRBV14 and TRBJ2-3, with D uncertain. This CDR3 has 14 amino acids. CDR1 SGHDN and CDR2 FVKESK come from the germline V gene. V lost 0 bases and J 3 bases, leaving 7 bases between the germline ends. The CDR3 DNA reads TGTGCCAGCAGCCAAGAAGCACCGACAGATACGCAGTATTTT. Its protein is CASSQEAPTDTQYF.

The chain carries TRBV2 and TRBJ2-2, with 8 bases aligning to TRBD1. V gave up 5 bases and J gave up 4 bases; unmatched junction bases: 6. The CDR3 is 15 residues long. Per germline, CDR1 SNHLY and CDR2 FYNNEI. The CDR3 sequence is CASSMTGVATGELFF. The CDR3 DNA reads TGTGCCAGCAGTATGACAGGGGTGGCCACCGGGGAGCTGTTTTTT.

The V gene is TRBV11-2, the J gene TRBJ1-4, with a tentative D call TRBD1 (5 bases). Per germline, CDR1 SGHAT and CDR2 FQNNGV. V lost 5 bases, J lost 5 bases, and 15 bases lay in between. The CDR3 totals 15 residues. CDR3 amino acids: CASSLGQAGNEKLFF. CDR3 DNA sequence: TGTGCCAGCAGCCTGGGGCAGGCTGGGAATGAAAAACTGTTTTTT.

CDR3 protein: CAGGTAINQPQHF. The CDR3 nucleotides read TGTGCCGGGGGGACGGCGATAAATCAGCCCCAGCATTTT. The rearrangement links TRBV28 to TRBJ1-5, with a weak D call TRBD1 (5 bases). V was cut by 11 bases and J by 4 bases, with 15 bases left in between. The germline CDR1 and CDR2 sequences are MDHEN and SYDVKM. This CDR3 has 13 amino acids.

CDR3 coding DNA: TGTGCCAGCAGCGTTGGACAGGAACGACTCTACAATGAGCAGTTCTTC. It encodes CASSVGQERLYNEQFF. The chain combines TRBV9 with TRBJ2-1; 7 bases line up with TRBD1. Per the germline V gene, CDR1 is SGDLS and CDR2 is YYNGEE. J lost 3 bases, V lost 2 bases, and 8 bases had no gene match. The CDR3 is made up of 16 amino acids.

The rearrangement joins TRBV5-1 to TRBJ2-5; a possible D gene is TRBD2 (6 bases). CDR1 is SGHRS, CDR2 YFSETQ, per germline. The CDR3 has 15 residues. V was clipped by 2 bases and J by 2 bases, with 13 bases between them. CDR3 bases: TGCGCCAGCAGCTTAGCTAGCGTGCGGCAAGAGACCCAGTACTTC. Translation gives CASSLASVRQETQYF.

This sequence joins TRBV7-9 and TRBJ2-2; the D is unclear. Germline loops: CDR1 SEHNR, CDR2 FQNEAQ (reference sequence). CDR3 length: 15 residues. Trimming removed 5 bases at V and 4 bases at J, with 14 bases between. The CDR3 here is CASSPRGISTGELFF. The CDR3 bases are TGTGCCAGCAGCCCCCGCGGCATCTCCACCGGGGAGCTGTTTTTT.

This clone occurred once. The V call is TRBV5-4, the J call TRBJ2-3; 11 bases map to TRBD1. Germline CDR1 and CDR2: SGHNT and YYREEE (reference sequence). V was clipped by 3 bases and J by 5 bases; unmatched bases: 5. The CDR3 consists of 15 residues. CDR3 protein: CASSSGTGGGDTQYF. Written as DNA, the CDR3 is TGTGCCAGCAGCTCCGGGACAGGGGGGGGAGATACGCAGTATTTT.

This sequence joins TRBV6-5 and TRBJ2-1, with 7 nucleotides matching TRBD1. Trimming took 2 bases from V and 2 from J; bases not matched to a gene: 3. This CDR3 region has 15 residues. Germline-derived CDR1 and CDR2 are MNHEY and SVGAGI. CDR3 amino acids: CASSYGDRAYNEQFF. CDR3 in DNA: TGTGCCAGCAGTTACGGGGACAGAGCCTACAATGAGCAGTTCTTC.

This chain links TRBV6-5 with TRBJ1-6; D is possibly TRBD1 (6 bases). V was trimmed by 0 bases and J by 6 bases, leaving 12 bases between them. Germline CDR1 is MNHEY and CDR2 is SVGAGI. The CDR3 has 16 amino acids. CDR3 nucleotide sequence: TGTGCCAGCAGTTACTCGGGTCAGGGGAGTAATTCACCCCTCCACTTT. Amino acid sequence: CASSYSGQGSNSPLHF.

The rearrangement joins TRBV5-1 to TRBJ2-3, with a tentative D call TRBD1 (7 bases). Trimming left V 4 bases short and J 1 base short, with 13 bases between. The CDR3 has 15 amino acids. The germline CDR1 and CDR2 sequences are SGHRS and YFSETQ. The CDR3 nucleotides are TGCGCCAGCAGCCCAGGGGGGCCCCGCACAGATACGCAGTATTTT. It specifies CASSPGGPRTDTQYF.

The V call is TRBV5-1, the J call TRBJ2-1; 12 bases match TRBD1. The V gene end was trimmed by 0 bases and the J gene end by 6 bases; junction bases not matched to a gene: 7. CDR3 length equals 17 residues. Germline-derived CDR1 and CDR2 are SGHRS and YFSETQ. The CDR3 reads CASSLAGQGANPNEQFF. The CDR3 DNA reads TGCGCCAGCAGCTTGGCGGGACAGGGGGCGAACCCCAATGAGCAGTTCTTC.

This chain connects TRBV5-4 to TRBJ2-7; possibly TRBD1 for D (6 bases). The ends were cut back, 1 base at V and 2 bases at J, with 10 bases in the middle. The germline V gene has CDR1 SGHNT and CDR2 YYREEE (reference sequence). The CDR3 totals 14 residues. The CDR3 coding sequence is TGTGCCAGCAGCTTGCAGGGGCCCACCTACGAGCAGTACTTC. Residues: CASSLQGPTYEQYF.

This chain joins TRBV14 and TRBJ2-1; unclear D gene. The CDR3 contains 13 residues. Trimming removed 1 base at V and 5 bases at J, with 6 bases between. CDR1 and CDR2 from the germline V gene are SGHDN and FVKESK. CDR3 loop: CASSQVPNNEQFF. CDR3 nucleotide sequence: TGTGCCAGCAGCCAAGTGCCTAACAATGAGCAGTTCTTC.

The chain links TRBV2 to TRBJ2-2; TRBD1 aligns across 7 bases. After removal of 4 bases from V and 2 bases from J, the junction contained 13 bases not matched to a gene. Germline CDR1 is SNHLY and CDR2 is FYNNEI. The CDR3 is 18 amino acids. The CDR3 DNA sequence: TGTGCCAGCAGTGCAAGTTTTTTTGGACAGGAAAACACCGGGGAGCTGTTTTTT. Amino acids: CASSASFFGQENTGELFF. The full variable domain, completed using reference TRBV2 and TRBJ2-2, is EPEVTQTPSHQVTQMGQEVILRCVPISNHLYFYWYRQILGQKVEFLVSFYNNEISEKSEIFDDQFSVERPDGSNFTLKIRSTKLEDSAMYFCASSASFFGQENTGELFFGEGSRLTVL.

This clone has a handful of counts. The chain is built from TRBV29-1 and TRBJ2-1; 9 nucleotides line up with TRBD2. This CDR3 is built from 15 residues. V shed 1 base and J 4 bases; nucleotides not matched to a gene: 5. Germline V gene data show CDR1 as SQVTM and CDR2 as ANQGSEA. The CDR3 sequence is CSVEGAGGFYNEQFF. The DNA of the CDR3 is TGCAGCGTTGAAGGGGCGGGAGGGTTTTACAATGAGCAGTTCTTC.

In this sample, this clone turned up a few times. The chain has TRBV5-1 and TRBJ2-7; possible D gene TRBD1, 6 bases. This CDR3 has 12 residues. Germline CDR1 and CDR2: SGHRS and YFSETQ. V dropped 4 bases and J dropped 5 bases, with 10 bases sitting between them. The CDR3 DNA is TGCGCCAGCAGCATGTCAGGGGACGAGCAGTACTTC. It yields the protein CASSMSGDEQYF.

The V and J genes are TRBV6-5 and TRBJ2-4, with 7 bases identical to TRBD2. The CDR3 loop spans 14 amino acids. J lost 6 bases, V lost 5 bases, and 7 bases had no gene match. The germline V gene has CDR1 MNHEY and CDR2 SVGAGI. CDR3 coding DNA: TGTGCCAGCAGTGCCGGGACTAACAGAAACATTCAGTACTTC. This gives the protein CASSAGTNRNIQYF.

V and J are TRBV9 and TRBJ2-7; TRBD1 agrees at 7 bases. Germline assignment: CDR1 SGDLS and CDR2 YYNGEE. This CDR3 spans 14 amino acids. The trim removed 2 bases at V and 3 bases at J, leaving 5 bases unmatched. In DNA, the CDR3 is TGTGCCAGCAGCGTTGGACAGGAAAACTACGAGCAGTACTTC. It encodes CASSVGQENYEQYF.

This chain links TRBV27 with TRBJ2-7, with 9 nucleotides matching TRBD1. The germline V gene has CDR1 MNHEY and CDR2 SMNVEV (reference sequence). Trimming removed 3 bases from V and 3 bases from J; junction bases left unmatched: 9. The CDR3 has 16 residues. DNA of the CDR3: TGTGCCAGCAGTTTCGACACAGGGGGCCCTCGCTACGAGCAGTACTTC. Its protein is CASSFDTGGPRYEQYF.

V usage is TRBV28 and J usage is TRBJ1-1; D not resolved. This CDR3 comprises 15 residues. With 2 bases removed from V and 2 bases from J, the gap between germline ends came to 12 bases. Germline V lookup: CDR1 MDHEN, CDR2 SYDVKM. The CDR3 here is CASSLGGRINTEAFF. CDR3 DNA: TGTGCCAGCAGTTTAGGTGGGAGAATTAACACTGAAGCTTTCTTT.

The chain combines TRBV18 with TRBJ1-1; D gene uncertain. The CDR3 sequence is 12 residues long. V lost 3 bases and J lost 6, with 8 bases in between. Germline V gives CDR1 KGHSH, CDR2 LQKENI. The CDR3 sequence: CASSPLGPEAFF. The CDR3 DNA sequence: TGTGCCAGCTCACCTCTCGGTCCTGAAGCTTTCTTT.

The chain uses TRBV5-1 and TRBJ2-7; the D is unclear. The germline CDR1 and CDR2 sequences are SGHRS and YFSETQ. This CDR3 is 15 amino acids long. The V end was cut by 0 bases, the J end by 3 bases, with 13 bases between. CDR3 amino acids: CASSLGPGLNYEQYF. The DNA for the CDR3 is TGCGCCAGCAGCTTGGGTCCAGGTCTCAACTACGAGCAGTACTTC.

The chain recombines TRBV7-3 with TRBJ2-1; D is unclear. The V end was cut by 6 bases, the J end by 0 bases, with 6 bases between. CDR1 and CDR2 (germline): SGHTA, FQGTGA. The CDR3 loop spans 13 amino acids. For the CDR3, the DNA is TGTGCCAGCAGTAAGAGCTCCTACAATGAGCAGTTCTTC. It yields the protein CASSKSSYNEQFF. Supplemented by reference TRBV7-3 and TRBJ2-1, the full variable domain reads GAGVSQTPSNKVTEKGKYVELRCDPISGHTALYWYRQSLGQGPEFLIYFQGTGAADDSGLPNDRFFAVRPEGSVSTLKIQRTERGDSAVYLCASSKSSYNEQFFGPGTRLTVL.

CDR3 sequence: CASSPGLFQETQYF. The CDR3 DNA follows: TGTGCCAGCAGCCCCGGACTATTTCAAGAGACCCAGTACTTC. The chain links TRBV13 to TRBJ2-5; D possibly corresponds to TRBD2 (6 bases). The V and J ends lost 5 bases and 2 bases respectively, with 12 bases between them. Germline-derived CDR1 and CDR2 are PRHDT and FYEKMQ (reference sequence). This CDR3 is built from 14 residues. The full variable domain, rest sourced from reference TRBV13 and TRBJ2-5, is AAGVIQSPRHLIKEKRETATLKCYPIPRHDTVYWYQQGPGQDPQFLISFYEKMQSDKGSIPDRFSAQQFSDYHSELNMSSLELGDSALYFCASSPGLFQETQYFGPGTRLLVL.

This clone was counted once. V gene TRBV18 combines with J gene TRBJ1-4, with 7 bases identical to TRBD1. The CDR3 covers 13 residues. Germline CDR1 KGHSH, CDR2 LQKENI. J was trimmed by 4 bases and V by 4 bases; bases with no gene match: 0. The CDR3 nucleotides are TGTGCCAGCTCACGGGACAGTAATGAAAAACTGTTTTTT. This codes for CASSRDSNEKLFF.